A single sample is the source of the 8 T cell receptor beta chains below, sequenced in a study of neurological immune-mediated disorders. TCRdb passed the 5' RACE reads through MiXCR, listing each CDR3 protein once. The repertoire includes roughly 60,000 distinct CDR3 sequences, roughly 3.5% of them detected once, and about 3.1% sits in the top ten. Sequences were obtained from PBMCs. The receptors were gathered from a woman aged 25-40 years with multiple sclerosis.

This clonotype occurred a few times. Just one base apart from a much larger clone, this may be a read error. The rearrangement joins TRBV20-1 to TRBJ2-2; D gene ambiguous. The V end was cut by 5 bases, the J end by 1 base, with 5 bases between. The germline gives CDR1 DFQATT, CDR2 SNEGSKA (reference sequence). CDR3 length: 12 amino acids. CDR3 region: CSAGRNTGELFF. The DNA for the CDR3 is TGCAGTGCTGGACGGAACACCGGGGAGCTGTTTTTT.

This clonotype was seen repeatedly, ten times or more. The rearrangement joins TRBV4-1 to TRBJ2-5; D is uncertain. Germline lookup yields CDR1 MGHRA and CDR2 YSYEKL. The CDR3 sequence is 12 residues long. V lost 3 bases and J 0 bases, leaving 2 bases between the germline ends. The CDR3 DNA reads TGCGCCAGCAGCCAGGACCAAGAGACCCAGTACTTC. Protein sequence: CASSQDQETQYF.

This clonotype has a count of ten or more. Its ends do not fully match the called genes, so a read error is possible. Here the CDR3 reads CASSDLALPLNF. In DNA form, the CDR3 reads TGTGCCAGCAGTGATCTAGCCCTACCCCTCAACTTT. The chain recombines TRBV25-1 with TRBJ1-6, with unresolved D. Per the germline V gene, CDR1 is MGHDK and CDR2 is SYGVNS. CDR3 size: 12 residues.

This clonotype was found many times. CDR3 bases: TGTGCCGTTTCCCCCGGGACAGGGCCTCACAATGAGCAGTTCTTC. Amino acids: CAVSPGTGPHNEQFF. The chain uses TRBV28 and TRBJ2-1; 9 bases match TRBD1. CDR1 is MDHEN and CDR2 is SYDVKM in the germline V gene. The CDR3 contains 15 residues. The J segment lost 5 bases and the V segment lost 11 bases, leaving 13 bases of the junction unmatched.

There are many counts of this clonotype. The CDR3 sequence is CASSSYATGTGGGYNSPLHF. The DNA of the CDR3 is TGTGCCAGCAGTTCCTACGCAACCGGGACAGGGGGTGGCTATAATTCACCCCTCCACTTT. V usage is TRBV28 and J usage is TRBJ1-6; 11 nucleotides match TRBD1. V lost 4 bases, J lost 3 bases, and 14 bases stayed unmatched. The CDR3 is 20 amino acids. From germline, CDR1 is MDHEN and CDR2 SYDVKM.

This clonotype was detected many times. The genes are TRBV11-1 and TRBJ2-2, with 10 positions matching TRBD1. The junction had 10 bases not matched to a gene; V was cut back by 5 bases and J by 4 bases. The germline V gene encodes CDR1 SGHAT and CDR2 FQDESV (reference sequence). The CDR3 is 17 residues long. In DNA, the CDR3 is TGTGCCAGCAGCGTCCGTGGTGACAGGGGGCGCACCGGGGAGCTGTTTTTT. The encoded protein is CASSVRGDRGRTGELFF.

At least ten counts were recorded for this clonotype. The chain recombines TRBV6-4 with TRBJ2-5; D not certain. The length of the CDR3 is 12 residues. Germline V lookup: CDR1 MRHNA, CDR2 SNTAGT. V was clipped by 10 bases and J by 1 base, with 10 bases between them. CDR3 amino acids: CATLISQETQYF. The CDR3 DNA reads TGTGCCACCTTAATCTCCCAAGAGACCCAGTACTTC.

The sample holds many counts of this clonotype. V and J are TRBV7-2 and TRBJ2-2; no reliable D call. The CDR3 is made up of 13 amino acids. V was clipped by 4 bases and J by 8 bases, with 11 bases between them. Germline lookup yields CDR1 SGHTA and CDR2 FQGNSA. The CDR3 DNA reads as TGTGCCAGCAGCTATAGAGGCAGGGGGGAGCTGTTTTTT. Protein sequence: CASSYRGRGELFF.